This T cell receptor beta chain comes out of a study of blood T cell repertoires in COVID-19. Study-level information: Italy, Spain and the United States were the sources of the convalescent and acute COVID-19 samples.

TCRdb keeps only in-frame clones here, not all; method: immunoSEQ multiplex PCR. The sample shows around 130,000 clones, 85% of them seen only once. V was pared by 0 bases and J by 6 bases, with 0 bases of the junction left unmatched. The CDR3 extends over 15 amino acids. Germline V CDR1 and CDR2: MNHEY, SVGAGI. Sequenced material: peripheral blood. The rearrangement uses TRBV6-5 and TRBJ2-1; TRBD2 agrees at 12 bases. This clonotype was obtained from a man aged 55 to 70 with acute or convalescent COVID-19. The CDR3 nucleotides are TGTGCCAGCAGTTACTCGACTAGCGGGAGCAATGAGCAGTTCTTC. Translating it yields CASSYSTSGSNEQFF.